Listed below are T cell receptor beta chains from one sample, sequenced in a study of blood T cell repertoires in COVID-19. TCRdb's copy holds only in-frame clones and misses some; the assay was immunoSEQ multiplex PCR. In the table there are some 340,000 clones, around 83% of which are singletons. The material sequenced was PBMCs or T cells enriched from blood (not recorded which). The receptors were gathered from a woman aged 50 to 65 who had recovered from COVID-19. CDR3s include the opening cysteine and the closing phenylalanine or tryptophan. The D gene is left open where the match is weak. Some rows mark clone size as missing; the rest say once, few, many or name a class of expanded clone.

cdr3_nt cdr3_aa v_call d_call clone_size j_call
TGTGCCAGCAGCGTACAAAAACAGGGGGCAGGGGAGACCCAGTACTTC CASSVQKQGAGETQYF TRBV7-2 TRBD1 NA TRBJ2-5
TGTGCCAGCAGCGCCCGACTAGCGGGAGAGGGGGGTGGGGGTAATGAGCAGTTCTTC CASSARLAGEGGGGNEQFF TRBV4-2 TRBD2 NA TRBJ2-1
TGTGCCTGGAAAATTAGCGGATCCTACGAGCAGTACTTC CAWKISGSYEQYF TRBV30 NA NA TRBJ2-7
TGTGCCAGCAGCGAAAAACAGGGGCCTATAAACACTGAAGCTTTCTTT CASSEKQGPINTEAFF TRBV13 TRBD1 NA TRBJ1-1
TGTGCCAGCAATAGGTACAGGGACTACGAGCAGTACTTC CASNRYRDYEQYF TRBV7-2 NA NA TRBJ2-7
TGTGCCAGCAGCTCTCACGATACAGGGGCCACCTACGAGCAGTACTTC CASSSHDTGATYEQYF TRBV9 TRBD1 NA TRBJ2-7
TGCGCCAGCAGCTTAGGAGGGGGAGGGATCTACGAGCAGTACTTC CASSLGGGGIYEQYF TRBV5-1 NA once TRBJ2-7
TGTGCCAGCGCTACTCATACCTTGCAAGAGACCCAGTACTTC CASATHTLQETQYF TRBV7-8 NA NA TRBJ2-5
TGCGCCAGCAGCCAAGAGGGCCCACTGGGTAAGGGCTACACCTTC CASSQEGPLGKGYTF TRBV4-1 NA NA TRBJ1-2
TGTGCCAGCAGCTTAGAGGCAGTCTCCTACGAGCAGTACTTC CASSLEAVSYEQYF TRBV11-3 NA NA TRBJ2-7
TGTGCCTGGAGTGTACGAGATGAAGCTTTCTTT CAWSVRDEAFF TRBV30 NA NA TRBJ1-1
TGTGCCAGCAGGTACGGGTGGGGCAATCAGCCCCAGCATTTT CASRYGWGNQPQHF TRBV28 NA NA TRBJ1-5
TGTGCCAGCAGTCAACACAGGGTCACTGAAGCTTTCTTT CASSQHRVTEAFF TRBV6-5 NA NA TRBJ1-1
TGTGCCAGCAGTGAACATCCGGGACAGGGATCAGGTTCACCCCTCCACTTT CASSEHPGQGSGSPLHF TRBV6-1 TRBD1 NA TRBJ1-6
TGTGCCAGCAGTCGTGTCGGCGGGGGGGGGACAGATACGCAGTATTTT CASSRVGGGGTDTQYF TRBV6-6 TRBD2 NA TRBJ2-3
TGTGCCAGTAGTCAGGTTGTCAGCAATCAGCCCCAGCATTTT CASSQVVSNQPQHF TRBV19 NA NA TRBJ1-5
TGCAGCGTTGAAGTAGCGGGGCCCCACGGTTTGCAGTACTTC CSVEVAGPHGLQYF TRBV29-1 TRBD2 NA TRBJ2-7
TGTGCCAGCAGCTCCACTAGCGACAATGAGCAGTTCTTC CASSSTSDNEQFF TRBV11-3 TRBD2 NA TRBJ2-1
TGCGCCAGCAGCTTGGGCTTAGGGGCAGACTATGGCTACACCTTC CASSLGLGADYGYTF TRBV5-1 NA NA TRBJ1-2
TGTGCCAGCAGTGGGACCGGACAGGGGGTAGGCCAGCCCCAGCATTTT CASSGTGQGVGQPQHF TRBV28 TRBD1 NA TRBJ1-5
TGTGCCTCCCCCCATTCCGAACCGGGGAATTCACCCCTCCACTTT CASPHSEPGNSPLHF TRBV6-5 NA NA TRBJ1-6
TGTGCCAGTAGTATCGTTAATTCACCCCTCCACTTT CASSIVNSPLHF TRBV19 NA NA TRBJ1-6
TGCGCCAGCAGCCAAGAACTAGCGGGGGGCGTCTATGAGCAGTTCTTC CASSQELAGGVYEQFF TRBV4-3 TRBD2 NA TRBJ2-1
TGTGCCAGCACGAGGACTAGCGGGAGGGCCAGCAATGAGCAGTTCTTC CASTRTSGRASNEQFF TRBV2 TRBD2 few TRBJ2-1
TGTGCCAGCAGCCAACAGCCCGGCGGGATGTACAATGAGCAGTTCTTC CASSQQPGGMYNEQFF TRBV4-2 NA NA TRBJ2-1
TGTGTCAGTAGTGGACTGCTAAATGAGCAGTTCTTC CVSSGLLNEQFF TRBV19 NA NA TRBJ2-1
TGTGCCAGCAGCGAGGGGACACTCACCGGGGAGCTGTTTTTT CASSEGTLTGELFF TRBV5-4 NA NA TRBJ2-2
TGTGCCAGAAGCCTCAGACAGGGAGGACAGCCCCAGCATTTT CARSLRQGGQPQHF TRBV5-3 TRBD1 NA TRBJ1-5
TGTGCCAGCAGCCATGGGGACAGGCCGGGTGAAGCTTTCTTT CASSHGDRPGEAFF TRBV3-1/TRBV3-2 TRBD1 NA TRBJ1-1
TGTGCCATCAGTGAGCCGTCAGGTAGGGGTACGGCGCAAGCTTTCTTT CAISEPSGRGTAQAFF TRBV10-3 NA NA TRBJ1-1
TGCGCCAGCAGCCAAGAAGGAGCGGGGGGCCCGGATGAGCAGTTCTTC CASSQEGAGGPDEQFF TRBV4-3 TRBD2 NA TRBJ2-1
TGTGCCAGCACCTCCACTGGGGGGACTAGAACCTACGAGCAGTACTTC CASTSTGGTRTYEQYF TRBV7-2 TRBD2 once TRBJ2-7
TGTGCCAGCAGCTCCGACCCGAGGAGGATGAACACTGAAGCTTTCTTT CASSSDPRRMNTEAFF TRBV7-6 NA NA TRBJ1-1
TGTGCCAGCAGTCCGACGGGACAGGCTAGTGAGCAGTTCTTC CASSPTGQASEQFF TRBV6-5 TRBD1 NA TRBJ2-1
TGTGCCAGCAGCTCAGGCTCAACTAATGAAAAACTGTTTTTT CASSSGSTNEKLFF TRBV28 NA NA TRBJ1-4
TGTGCCAGCAGCCCAGGGGTCCTTAGCGGGGCCACAGATACGCAGTATTTT CASSPGVLSGATDTQYF TRBV3-1/TRBV3-2 TRBD2 NA TRBJ2-3
TGTGCCAGCAGCCGCCAATCCACCGGGACAGGGATTTCCATCTATGGCTACACCTTC CASSRQSTGTGISIYGYTF TRBV27 TRBD1 few TRBJ1-2
TGTGCCAGCTCGCCTGGACAGGACTTTAGCTATGGCTACACCTTC CASSPGQDFSYGYTF TRBV18 TRBD1 NA TRBJ1-2
TGTGCCAGTAGTGCGACGTGGACTCAAGAGACCCAGTACTTC CASSATWTQETQYF TRBV19 NA NA TRBJ2-5
TGCAGTGCTAGTGGGGCGCGAGCTGAAGCTTTCTTT CSASGARAEAFF TRBV20-1 NA NA TRBJ1-1
TGTGCCAGCAGTTTAGGGACAGGGGCCGAGCAGTACTTC CASSLGTGAEQYF TRBV27 TRBD1 NA TRBJ2-7
TGTGCCAGCAGTCCAAACCCATACAGGGGTCACACCGGGGAGCTGTTTTTT CASSPNPYRGHTGELFF TRBV9 TRBD1 NA TRBJ2-2
TGTGCCAGCTCCCCGGGACAGGACTATGGCTACACCTTC CASSPGQDYGYTF TRBV18 TRBD1 NA TRBJ1-2
TGTGCCAGCACCTCCGGCGGACACTCCTACGAGCAGTACTTC CASTSGGHSYEQYF TRBV6-5 NA NA TRBJ2-7
TGCGCCAGCAGCTTGTCCCCGGGACAGGGTCTATCCTATTCACCCCTCCACTTT CASSLSPGQGLSYSPLHF TRBV5-1 TRBD1 NA TRBJ1-6
TGTGCCAGCAGCGCGAGGAGGGGAGGTTATGGCTACACCTTC CASSARRGGYGYTF TRBV7-2 NA once TRBJ1-2
TGTGCTAGGGAGACGGACAGACAAATGTCGAACACTGAAGCTTTCTTT CARETDRQMSNTEAFF TRBV5-3 NA NA TRBJ1-1
TGTGCCAGCAGCTTACAGCAGGACTACCGAATTAGTGAGCAGTTCTTC CASSLQQDYRISEQFF TRBV7-9 NA NA TRBJ2-1
TGTGCCAGCAGCGTAGCTCGGTCAGGGGACGGCTACACCTTC CASSVARSGDGYTF TRBV9 NA NA TRBJ1-2
TGTGCCAGCAGCCCCGCAGGGGGTAGGACTGAAGCTTTCTTT CASSPAGGRTEAFF TRBV7-2 TRBD1 NA TRBJ1-1
TGTGCCAGCAGCCCGGACTCGAGCTCCTACAATGAGCAGTTCTTC CASSPDSSSYNEQFF TRBV5-4 NA once TRBJ2-1